The 31 T cell receptor beta chains below come from one sample, sequenced in a study of cytomegalovirus exposure and HLA in healthy donors. Profiling relied on immunoSEQ multiplex PCR, and the TCRdb table lists in-frame clones only, not all of them. The sample carries 140,000 or so clones, nearly 90% recorded once. Sequencing input: PBMCs. Receptors were obtained from a woman aged 18-30 years in good health and CMV-seropositive.

The chain couples TRBV5-6 to TRBJ1-4; D perhaps matches TRBD1 (5 bases). This CDR3 comprises 16 residues. Between the trimmed V and J ends, which lost 1 base and 6 bases, there was a span of 16 bases. Germline V gene data show CDR1 as SGHDT and CDR2 as YYEEEE. The CDR3 coding sequence is TGTGCCAGCAGCTTGAATCAGGGTCTTGGCGATGAAAAACTGTTTTTT. Translated, it gives CASSLNQGLGDEKLFF.

V gene TRBV6-5 combines with J gene TRBJ1-4, with D maybe TRBD1 (5 bases). Germline V gene data show CDR1 as MNHEY and CDR2 as SVGAGI. V gave up 6 bases and J gave up 6 bases, with 11 bases separating them. This CDR3 is built from 13 residues. CDR3 nucleotide sequence: TGTGCCAGCAGCGGGGGGAGGCATGAAAAACTGTTTTTT. This gives the protein CASSGGRHEKLFF.

This clone was detected only once. This rearrangement joins TRBV14 to TRBJ2-5; D is uncertain. V was shortened by 3 bases and J by 1 base, with 3 bases between the two germline ends. The length of the CDR3 is 12 residues. Germline V gene lookup returns CDR1 SGHDN and CDR2 FVKESK. CDR3 in DNA: TGTGCCAGCAGCCACGTCCAAGAGACCCAGTACTTC. This translates into CASSHVQETQYF.

The J gene is TRBJ1-1, the V gene TRBV6-1, with a weak D call TRBD1 (5 bases). Germline V gives CDR1 MNHNS, CDR2 SASEGT. The CDR3 loop spans 17 amino acids. Between the trimmed V and J ends, which lost 3 bases and 2 bases, there was a span of 19 bases. DNA of the CDR3: TGTGCCAGCAGTGATTCTCTCCTGGGACTGGGAAACACTGAAGCTTTCTTT. Translation gives CASSDSLLGLGNTEAFF.

This clone was detected only a few times. The chain employs TRBV29-1 and TRBJ2-5; TRBD1 matches 7 bases. Germline CDR1 reads SQVTM; CDR2 reads ANQGSEA. This CDR3 region has 14 residues. Germline trimming cut 4 bases from V and 2 bases from J; bases unmatched to any gene: 7. The CDR3 DNA sequence: TGCAGCGTTGTAGCACAGGGGTTACAAGAGACCCAGTACTTC. Encoded protein: CSVVAQGLQETQYF.

The chain is built from TRBV6-5 and TRBJ2-7, with TRBD2 identical over 9 bases. V dropped 0 bases and J dropped 4; count of bases not matched to a gene: 4. Germline V lookup: CDR1 MNHEY, CDR2 SVGAGI. This CDR3 has 15 amino acids. DNA of the CDR3: TGTGCCAGCAGTTACTCGAGCGGGGGGCCTTACGAGCAGTACTTC. Its protein is CASSYSSGGPYEQYF.

The chain links TRBV11-2 to TRBJ2-1; 8 bases match TRBD2. V was clipped by 5 bases and J by 10 bases; unmatched bases: 7. CDR3 length: 13 amino acids. Looked up from germline, CDR1 is SGHAT and CDR2 is FQNNGV. The CDR3 is CASSHTLAGEQFF. CDR3 DNA: TGTGCCAGCAGCCATACCCTAGCGGGCGAGCAGTTCTTC.

The J gene is TRBJ1-6, the V gene TRBV11-2; D might be TRBD1 (5 bases). CDR3 length equals 15 residues. Trimming pared 1 base from V and 7 bases from J, leaving 11 bases between. Germline V gene data show CDR1 as SGHAT and CDR2 as FQNNGV. The CDR3 sequence is CASSLVRQPNSPLHF. CDR3 in DNA: TGTGCCAGCAGCTTAGTCCGACAGCCGAATTCACCCCTCCACTTT.

This clone was observed a single time. The chain recombines TRBV6-5 with TRBJ1-2; the D gene is possibly TRBD1 (6 bases). CDR1 MNHEY and CDR2 SVGAGI come from the germline V gene. The CDR3 runs 14 residues. V lost 7 bases and J 6 bases, leaving 18 bases between the germline ends. The CDR3 bases are TGTGCCAGCAAAAGACCGGGACAAGGAAATGGCTACACCTTC. Its translation: CASKRPGQGNGYTF.

The J gene is TRBJ2-5, the V gene TRBV15; 9 bases agree with TRBD2. This CDR3 spans 15 amino acids. CDR1 is LNHNV and CDR2 is YYDKDF in the germline V gene (reference sequence). Trimming cost V 0 bases and J 7 bases; bases outside gene matches: 6. CDR3 coding DNA: TGTGCCACCAGCAGAGATCCTAGCGGGGCGTGGACCCAGTACTTC. Translated, it gives CATSRDPSGAWTQYF. Full variable domain (rest looked up from reference TRBV15 and TRBJ2-5): DAMVIQNPRYQVTQFGKPVTLSCSQTLNHNVMYWYQQKSSQAPKLLFHYYDKDFNNEADTPDNFQSRRPNTSFCFLDIRSPGLGDTAMYLCATSRDPSGAWTQYFGPGTRLLVL.

This clone has a single count. Other DNA sequences from this sample encode an identical CDR3 as well. The rearrangement uses TRBV4-1 and TRBJ2-7, with 8 bases identical to TRBD2. The V segment lost 3 bases and the J segment 5 bases; nucleotides outside the gene matches: 9. This CDR3 has 15 residues. Germline V CDR1 and CDR2: MGHRA, YSYEKL. The CDR3 reads CASSQLGTRRNEQYF. In DNA form, the CDR3 reads TGCGCCAGCAGCCAGTTGGGGACTAGAAGGAACGAGCAGTACTTC.

The chain joins TRBV28 to TRBJ2-7; tentative D call: TRBD2 (6 bases). The CDR3 length is 15 residues. The germline CDR1 and CDR2 sequences are MDHEN and SYDVKM. The V end was cut by 1 base, the J end by 3 bases, with 13 bases between. CDR3 region: CASSLYRDWSYEQYF. For the CDR3, the DNA is TGTGCCAGCAGTTTATATCGGGACTGGAGCTACGAGCAGTACTTC.

The J gene is TRBJ1-4, the V gene TRBV5-6; maybe TRBD1 (6 bases). The germline V gene encodes CDR1 SGHDT and CDR2 YYEEEE. The V and J ends lost 0 bases and 1 base respectively, with 10 bases between them. The CDR3 is made up of 16 amino acids. This chain's CDR3 is CASSLGHRVTNEKLFF. CDR3 sequence (DNA): TGTGCCAGCAGCTTGGGCCACAGGGTAACTAATGAAAAACTGTTTTTT.

Turning to this clone: Other DNA sequences in this sample translate to the same CDR3. J is TRBJ2-3 and V is TRBV7-9; 7 nucleotides match TRBD2. Germline CDR1 and CDR2: SEHNR and FQNEAQ (reference sequence). This CDR3 spans 15 amino acids. V gave up 4 bases and J gave up 0 bases; unmatched junction bases: 4. The CDR3 nucleotides are TGTGCCAGCAGCTCCCTGGGGGGGAGCACAGATACGCAGTATTTT. This gives the protein CASSSLGGSTDTQYF. The complete variable domain, with remaining parts taken from reference TRBV7-9 and TRBJ2-3, reads DTGVSQNPRHKITKRGQNVTFRCDPISEHNRLYWYRQTLGQGPEFLTYFQNEAQLEKSRLLSDRFSAERPKGSFSTLEIQRTEQGDSAMYLCASSSLGGSTDTQYFGPGTRLTVL.

The chain employs TRBV5-1 and TRBJ2-1; 9 nucleotides line up with TRBD2. This CDR3 has 19 amino acids. Germline V gene data show CDR1 as SGHRS and CDR2 as YFSETQ. V trimming: 6 bases; J trimming: 4 bases; junction bases outside the gene matches: 20. CDR3 residues: CASTPWGGGAAVSYNEQFF. CDR3 DNA sequence: TGCGCCAGCACCCCATGGGGCGGGGGGGCCGCCGTTTCATACAATGAGCAGTTCTTC.

The rearrangement joins TRBV15 to TRBJ2-1; 8 bases are shared with TRBD2. The J segment lost 0 bases and the V segment lost 3 bases, leaving 4 bases of the junction unmatched. Germline CDR1 reads LNHNV; CDR2 reads YYDKDF (reference sequence). The CDR3 is 16 residues long. The CDR3 sequence: CATSRGGGYSYNEQFF. In DNA, the CDR3 is TGTGCCACCAGCAGGGGCGGGGGGTACTCCTACAATGAGCAGTTCTTC.

The chain has TRBV28 and TRBJ2-7, with 7 bases matching TRBD2. The length of the CDR3 is 14 residues. The germline V gene has CDR1 MDHEN and CDR2 SYDVKM. V dropped 7 bases and J dropped 0; count of bases not matched to a gene: 6. The CDR3: CASTKTSLSYEQYF. CDR3 nucleotides: TGTGCCAGCACGAAGACTAGCCTCTCCTACGAGCAGTACTTC.

V and J are TRBV29-1 and TRBJ1-2, with TRBD1 matching over 7 bases. CDR1 and CDR2 from the germline V gene are SQVTM and ANQGSEA. V trimming: 7 bases; J trimming: 2 bases; junction bases outside the gene matches: 4. This CDR3 is built from 12 residues. The CDR3 sequence: CSGGQANYGYTF. CDR3 sequence (DNA): TGCAGCGGTGGACAGGCGAACTATGGCTACACCTTC.

This chain uses TRBV6-6 with TRBJ1-4; 9 bases agree with TRBD1. With 5 bases clipped from V and 13 bases from J, the junction kept 17 bases outside the gene matches. The CDR3 loop spans 16 amino acids. Germline lookup yields CDR1 MNHNY and CDR2 SVGAGI (reference sequence). CDR3: CASSRIDSPGQGSLFF. The CDR3, as DNA: TGTGCCAGCAGTCGAATCGATTCACCGGGACAGGGTTCACTGTTTTTT.

This rearrangement joins TRBV5-1 to TRBJ1-1, with a weak D call TRBD1 (6 bases). The CDR3 is 15 residues long. V lost 7 bases and J 6 bases, leaving 22 bases between the germline ends. Germline V gene data show CDR1 as SGHRS and CDR2 as YFSETQ. The CDR3 DNA is TGCGCCAGCGTCCCCCCCGGGGGGCGTAGGGCTGAAGCTTTCTTT. It specifies CASVPPGGRRAEAFF.

This clone was counted between two and nine times. The V call is TRBV6-5, the J call TRBJ1-2, with D possibly matching TRBD1 (5 bases). V shed 2 bases and J shed 7 bases, with 14 bases lying between them. The germline V gene encodes CDR1 MNHEY and CDR2 SVGAGI. The CDR3 runs 14 residues. CDR3 nucleotide sequence: TGTGCCAGCAGTTACGGGCCAGGGCGAACTGGCTACACCTTC. Protein sequence: CASSYGPGRTGYTF.

The rearrangement links TRBV19 to TRBJ1-1; possibly TRBD1 for D (6 bases). Per germline, CDR1 LNHDA and CDR2 SQIVND (reference sequence). V was shortened by 3 bases and J by 4 bases, with 12 bases between the two germline ends. The CDR3 loop spans 14 amino acids. CDR3 amino acids: CASSMGQPGTEAFF. CDR3 in DNA: TGTGCCAGTAGTATGGGACAACCTGGCACTGAAGCTTTCTTT.

This chain uses TRBV30 with TRBJ1-2; perhaps TRBD1 as D (6 bases). The CDR3 is made up of 13 amino acids. Trimming pared 4 bases from V and 3 bases from J, leaving 12 bases between. Germline V lookup: CDR1 GTSNPN, CDR2 SVGIG (reference sequence). The CDR3 is CAWTQGSDYGYTF. The CDR3 nucleotides are TGTGCCTGGACGCAGGGGTCTGACTATGGCTACACCTTC.

The chain joins TRBV6-5 to TRBJ1-2, with 7 nucleotides matching TRBD1. The CDR3 consists of 13 residues. Germline CDR1 is MNHEY and CDR2 is SVGAGI. The V gene end was trimmed by 2 bases and the J gene end by 6 bases; junction bases not matched to a gene: 3. This chain's CDR3 is CASSYGTENGYTF. The CDR3 region has the DNA TGTGCCAGCAGTTACGGGACAGAGAATGGCTACACCTTC.

This clone has just one count. J is TRBJ1-1 and V is TRBV1; the table's TRBD1 call for D was not verified on the DNA. TRBV1 is deemed a pseudogene. This CDR3 spans 14 amino acids. The DNA of the CDR3 is TGCACCAGCAGCCACGGGGATTCACAGGGTGAAGCTTTCTTT. Its protein is CTSSHGDSQGEAFF.

The chain joins TRBV4-1 to TRBJ2-5, with TRBD2 matching over 7 bases. After removal of 1 base from V and 7 bases from J, the junction contained 6 bases not matched to a gene. CDR1 is MGHRA, CDR2 YSYEKL, per germline. The CDR3 length is 14 residues. CDR3 in amino acids: CASSQALGGVTQYF. The CDR3 DNA reads as TGCGCCAGCAGCCAAGCCCTGGGGGGGGTGACCCAGTACTTC.

V gene TRBV6-1 combines with J gene TRBJ2-3, with 9 bases identical to TRBD2. The junction had 6 bases not matched to a gene; V was cut back by 5 bases and J by 3 bases. The CDR3 loop spans 15 amino acids. Germline V gene sequence: CDR1 MNHNS, CDR2 SASEGT. The CDR3 DNA is TGTGCCAGCAGTACCTCGGGACTAGCAACAGATACGCAGTATTTT. It specifies CASSTSGLATDTQYF.

The CDR3 here is CASSPGVLFETQYF. The CDR3 DNA reads as TGTGCCAGCAGTCCAGGGGTATTATTCGAGACCCAGTACTTC. V gene TRBV7-2 combines with J gene TRBJ2-5; possibly TRBD1 for D (6 bases). This CDR3 spans 14 amino acids. The germline V gene has CDR1 SGHTA and CDR2 FQGNSA. Deletions cut 6 bases from V and 5 bases from J, with 16 bases between.

This chain links TRBV14 with TRBJ2-7; 9 bases line up with TRBD1. Germline assignment: CDR1 SGHDN and CDR2 FVKESK. CDR3 length equals 16 residues. Trimming cost V 4 bases and J 3 bases; bases outside gene matches: 10. CDR3 bases: TGTGCCAGCAGCCTTCGGAACGGGACAGGGTTCTACGAGCAGTACTTC. It yields the protein CASSLRNGTGFYEQYF.

The rearrangement uses TRBV4-3 and TRBJ2-7, with D possibly being TRBD2 (7 bases). The V end was cut by 2 bases, the J end by 2 bases, with 13 bases between. The CDR3 totals 15 residues. CDR1 LGHNA and CDR2 YSLEER come from the germline V gene. The CDR3 DNA follows: TGCGCCAGCAGCCAATTTTACGGGGGGCCCTACGAGCAGTACTTC. It encodes CASSQFYGGPYEQYF.

The CDR3 reads CASSYRGIANYGYTF. In nucleotides, the CDR3 is TGTGCCAGCAGCTACCGGGGTATAGCGAACTATGGCTACACCTTC. This rearrangement joins TRBV27 to TRBJ1-2; D remains unclear. V was clipped by 6 bases and J by 2 bases, with 16 bases between them. Per germline, CDR1 MNHEY and CDR2 SMNVEV (reference sequence). The CDR3 loop spans 15 amino acids.